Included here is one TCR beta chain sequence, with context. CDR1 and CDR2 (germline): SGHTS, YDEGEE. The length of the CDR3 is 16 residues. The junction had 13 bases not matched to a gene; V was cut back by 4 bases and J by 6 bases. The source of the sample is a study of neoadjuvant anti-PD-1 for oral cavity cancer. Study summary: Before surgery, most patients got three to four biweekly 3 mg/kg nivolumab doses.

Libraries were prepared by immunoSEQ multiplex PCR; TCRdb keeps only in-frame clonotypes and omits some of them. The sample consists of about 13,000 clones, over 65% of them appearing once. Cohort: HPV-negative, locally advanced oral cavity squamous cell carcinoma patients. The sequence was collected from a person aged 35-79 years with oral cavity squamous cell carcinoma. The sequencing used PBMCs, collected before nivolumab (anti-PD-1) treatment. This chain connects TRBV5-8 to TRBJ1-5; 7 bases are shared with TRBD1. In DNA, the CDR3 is TGTGCCAGCAGCCCGTGGACAGGTGTCGAGGGTCAGCCCCAGCATTTT. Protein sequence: CASSPWTGVEGQPQHF.